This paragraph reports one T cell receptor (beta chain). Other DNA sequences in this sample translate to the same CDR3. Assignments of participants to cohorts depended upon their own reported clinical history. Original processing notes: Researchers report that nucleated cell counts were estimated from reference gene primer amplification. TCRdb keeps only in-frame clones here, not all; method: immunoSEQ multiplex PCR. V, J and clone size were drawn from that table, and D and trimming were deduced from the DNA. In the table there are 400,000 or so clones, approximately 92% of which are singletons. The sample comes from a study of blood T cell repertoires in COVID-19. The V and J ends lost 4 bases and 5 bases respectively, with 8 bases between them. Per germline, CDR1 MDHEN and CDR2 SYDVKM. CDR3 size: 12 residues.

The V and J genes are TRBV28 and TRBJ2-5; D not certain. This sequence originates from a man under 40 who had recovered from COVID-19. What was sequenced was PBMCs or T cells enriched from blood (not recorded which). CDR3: CASSSPGETQYF. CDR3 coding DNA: TGTGCCAGCAGTTCCCCCGGTGAGACCCAGTACTTC.